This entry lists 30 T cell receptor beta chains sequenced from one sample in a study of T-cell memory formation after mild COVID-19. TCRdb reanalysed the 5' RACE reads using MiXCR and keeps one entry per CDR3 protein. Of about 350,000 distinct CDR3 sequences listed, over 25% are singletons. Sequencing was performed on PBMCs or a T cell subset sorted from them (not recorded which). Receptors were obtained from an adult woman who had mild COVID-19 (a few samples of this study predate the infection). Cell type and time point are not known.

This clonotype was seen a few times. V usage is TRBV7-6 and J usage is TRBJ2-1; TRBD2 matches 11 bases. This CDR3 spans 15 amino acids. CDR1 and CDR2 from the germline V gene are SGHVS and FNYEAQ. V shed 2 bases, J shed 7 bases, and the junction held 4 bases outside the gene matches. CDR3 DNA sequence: TGTGCCAGCAGCTTAACTAGCGGGGGAACTAATGAGCAGTTCTTC. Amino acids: CASSLTSGGTNEQFF.

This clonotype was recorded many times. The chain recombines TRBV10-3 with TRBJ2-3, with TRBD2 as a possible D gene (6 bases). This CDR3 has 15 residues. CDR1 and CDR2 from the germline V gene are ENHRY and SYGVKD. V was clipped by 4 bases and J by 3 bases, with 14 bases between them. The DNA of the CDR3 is TGTGCCATCAGTGGTAGCGGCCGGGGGACAGATACGCAGTATTTT. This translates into CAISGSGRGTDTQYF.

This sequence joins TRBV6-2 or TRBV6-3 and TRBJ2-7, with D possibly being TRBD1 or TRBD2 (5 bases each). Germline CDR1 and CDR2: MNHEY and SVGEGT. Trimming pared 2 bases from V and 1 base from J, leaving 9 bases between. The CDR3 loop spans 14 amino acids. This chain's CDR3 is CASSYQGESYEQYF. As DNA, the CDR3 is TGTGCCAGCAGTTACCAGGGAGAATCCTACGAGCAGTACTTC.

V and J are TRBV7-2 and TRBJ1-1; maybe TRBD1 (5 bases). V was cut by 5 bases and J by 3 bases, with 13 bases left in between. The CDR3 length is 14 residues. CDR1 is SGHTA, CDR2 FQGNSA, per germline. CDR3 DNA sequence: TGTGCCAGCAGCCCTAGGGGAGGGGACACTGAAGCTTTCTTT. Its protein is CASSPRGGDTEAFF.

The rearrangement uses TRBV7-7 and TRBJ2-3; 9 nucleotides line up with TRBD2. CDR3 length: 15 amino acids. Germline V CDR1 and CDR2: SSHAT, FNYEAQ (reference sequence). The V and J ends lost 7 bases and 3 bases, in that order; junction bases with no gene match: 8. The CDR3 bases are TGTGCCAGCATCCCGGGACTAGCCCTAACAGATACGCAGTATTTT. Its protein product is CASIPGLALTDTQYF.

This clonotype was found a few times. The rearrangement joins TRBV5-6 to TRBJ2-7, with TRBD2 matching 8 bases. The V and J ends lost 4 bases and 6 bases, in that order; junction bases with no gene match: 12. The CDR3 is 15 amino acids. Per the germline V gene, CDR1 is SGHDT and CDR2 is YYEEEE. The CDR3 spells CASSPTPGTSAEQYF. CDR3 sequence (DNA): TGTGCCAGCAGCCCCACCCCAGGGACTAGTGCCGAGCAGTACTTC.

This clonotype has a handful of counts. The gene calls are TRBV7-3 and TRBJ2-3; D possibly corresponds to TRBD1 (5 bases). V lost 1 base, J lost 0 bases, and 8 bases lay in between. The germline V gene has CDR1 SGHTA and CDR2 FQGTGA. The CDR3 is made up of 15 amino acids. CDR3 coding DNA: TGTGCCAGCAGCTTAAAGGGGCTGAGCACAGATACGCAGTATTTT. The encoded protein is CASSLKGLSTDTQYF. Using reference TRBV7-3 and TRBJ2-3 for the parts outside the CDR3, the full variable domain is GAGVSQTPSNKVTEKGKYVELRCDPISGHTALYWYRQSLGQGPEFLIYFQGTGAADDSGLPNDRFFAVRPEGSVSTLKIQRTERGDSAVYLCASSLKGLSTDTQYFGPGTRLTVL.

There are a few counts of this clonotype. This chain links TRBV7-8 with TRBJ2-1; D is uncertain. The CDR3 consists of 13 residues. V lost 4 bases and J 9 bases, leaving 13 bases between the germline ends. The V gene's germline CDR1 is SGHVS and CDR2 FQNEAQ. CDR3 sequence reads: CASSYDQSSEQFF. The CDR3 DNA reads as TGTGCCAGCAGCTACGACCAAAGCTCTGAGCAGTTCTTC.

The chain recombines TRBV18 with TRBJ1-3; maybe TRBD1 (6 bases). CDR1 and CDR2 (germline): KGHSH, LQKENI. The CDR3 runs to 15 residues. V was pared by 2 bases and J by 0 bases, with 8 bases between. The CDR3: CASSPTGLSGNTIYF. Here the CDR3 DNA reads TGTGCCAGCTCACCAACAGGGCTCTCTGGAAACACCATATATTTT.

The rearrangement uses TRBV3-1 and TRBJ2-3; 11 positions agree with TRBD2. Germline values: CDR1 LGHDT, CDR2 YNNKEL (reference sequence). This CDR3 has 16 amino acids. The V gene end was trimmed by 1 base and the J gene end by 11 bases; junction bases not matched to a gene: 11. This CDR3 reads CASSQVGLADWEGQYF. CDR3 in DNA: TGTGCCAGCAGCCAAGTGGGACTAGCGGACTGGGAGGGGCAGTATTTT.

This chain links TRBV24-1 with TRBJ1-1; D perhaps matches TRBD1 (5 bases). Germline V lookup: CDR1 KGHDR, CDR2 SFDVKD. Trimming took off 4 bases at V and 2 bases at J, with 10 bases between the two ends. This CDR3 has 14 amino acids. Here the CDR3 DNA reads TGTGCCACCAGTGACGGTCAGGGAAACACTGAAGCTTTCTTT. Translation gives CATSDGQGNTEAFF.

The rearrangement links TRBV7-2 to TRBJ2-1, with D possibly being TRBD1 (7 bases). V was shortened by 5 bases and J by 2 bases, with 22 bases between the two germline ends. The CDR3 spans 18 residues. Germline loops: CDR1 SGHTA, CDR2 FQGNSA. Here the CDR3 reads CASSPRRRGPLPYNEQFF. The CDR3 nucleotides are TGTGCCAGCAGCCCGCGGCGGAGGGGGCCCCTCCCCTACAATGAGCAGTTCTTC. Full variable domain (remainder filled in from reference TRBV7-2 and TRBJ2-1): GAGVSQSPSNKVTEKGKDVELRCDPISGHTALYWYRQSLGQGLEFLIYFQGNSAPDKSGLPSDRFSAERTGGSVSTLTIQRTQQEDSAVYLCASSPRRRGPLPYNEQFFGPGTRLTVL.

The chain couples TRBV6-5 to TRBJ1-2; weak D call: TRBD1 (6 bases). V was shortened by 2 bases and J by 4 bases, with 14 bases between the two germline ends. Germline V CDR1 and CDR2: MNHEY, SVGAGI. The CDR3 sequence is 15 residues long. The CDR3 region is CASSYNRGPGYGYTF. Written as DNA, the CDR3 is TGTGCCAGCAGTTACAATCGGGGGCCGGGCTATGGCTACACCTTC.

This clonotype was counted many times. CDR3 in DNA: TGTGCCAGCAGTCCGAGGACTAGCGGCACAGATACGCAGTATTTT. This gives the protein CASSPRTSGTDTQYF. The chain uses TRBV4-2 and TRBJ2-3; 9 positions agree with TRBD2. V lost 6 bases to trimming and J lost 1 base; unmatched junction nucleotides: 5. The germline CDR1 and CDR2 sequences are LGHNA and YNFKEQ. This CDR3 has 15 amino acids.

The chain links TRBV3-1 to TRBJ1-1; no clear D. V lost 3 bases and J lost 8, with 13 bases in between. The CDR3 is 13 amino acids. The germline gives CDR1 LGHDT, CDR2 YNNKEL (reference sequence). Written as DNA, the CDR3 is TGTGCCAGCAGCCAGGATAGGGCTAGGGAAGCTTTCTTT. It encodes CASSQDRAREAFF.

The CDR3 bases are TGCAGTGCCAACCCTGGGCTAGCCAAAAACATTCAGTACTTC. Translated, it gives CSANPGLAKNIQYF. The genes are TRBV20-1 and TRBJ2-4; D unclear. CDR1 and CDR2 (germline): DFQATT, SNEGSKA (reference sequence). The CDR3 is 14 amino acids. V lost 6 bases and J lost 0, with 12 bases in between.

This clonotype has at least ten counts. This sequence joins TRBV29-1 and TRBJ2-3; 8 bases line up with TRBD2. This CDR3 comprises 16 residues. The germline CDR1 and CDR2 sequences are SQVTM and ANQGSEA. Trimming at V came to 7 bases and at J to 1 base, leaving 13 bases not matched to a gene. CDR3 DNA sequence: TGCAGCGCATTCGCCGGCACTAGCGGCGGCACAGATACGCAGTATTTT. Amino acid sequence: CSAFAGTSGGTDTQYF.

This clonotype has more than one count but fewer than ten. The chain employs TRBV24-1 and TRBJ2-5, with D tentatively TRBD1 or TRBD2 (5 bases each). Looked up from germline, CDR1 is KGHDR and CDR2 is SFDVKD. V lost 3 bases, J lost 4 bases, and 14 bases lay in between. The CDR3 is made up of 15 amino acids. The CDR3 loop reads CATSDKRGWGETQYF. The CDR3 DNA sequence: TGTGCCACCAGTGATAAGAGGGGCTGGGGAGAGACCCAGTACTTC.

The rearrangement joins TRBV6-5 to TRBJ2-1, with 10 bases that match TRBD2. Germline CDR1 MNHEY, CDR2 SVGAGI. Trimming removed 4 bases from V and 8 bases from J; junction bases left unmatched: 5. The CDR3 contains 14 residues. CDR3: CASSSSGSRDEQFF. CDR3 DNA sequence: TGTGCCAGCAGTTCTAGCGGGAGCAGAGATGAGCAGTTCTTC.

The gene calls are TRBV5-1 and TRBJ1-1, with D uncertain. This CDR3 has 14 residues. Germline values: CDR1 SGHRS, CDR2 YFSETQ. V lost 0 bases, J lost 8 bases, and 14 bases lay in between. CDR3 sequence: CASSLAPAVAEAFF. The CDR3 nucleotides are TGCGCCAGCAGCTTGGCCCCAGCAGTGGCGGAAGCTTTCTTT.

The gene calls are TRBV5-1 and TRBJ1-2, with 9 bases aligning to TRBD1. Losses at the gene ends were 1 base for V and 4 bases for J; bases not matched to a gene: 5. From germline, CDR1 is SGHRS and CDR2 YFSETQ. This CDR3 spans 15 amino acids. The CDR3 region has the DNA TGCGCCAGCAGCTTGTCGGGGACAGGGATCTATGGCTACACCTTC. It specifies CASSLSGTGIYGYTF.

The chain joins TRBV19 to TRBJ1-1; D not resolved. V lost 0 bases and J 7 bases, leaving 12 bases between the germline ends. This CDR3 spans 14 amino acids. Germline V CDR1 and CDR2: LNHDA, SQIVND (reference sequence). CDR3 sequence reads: CASSIDWVASEAFF. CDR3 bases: TGTGCCAGTAGTATAGATTGGGTTGCGAGTGAAGCTTTCTTT. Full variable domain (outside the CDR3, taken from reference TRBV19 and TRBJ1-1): DGGITQSPKYLFRKEGQNVTLSCEQNLNHDAMYWYRQDPGQGLRLIYYSQIVNDFQKGDIAEGYSVSREKKESFPLTVTSAQKNPTAFYLCASSIDWVASEAFFGQGTRLTVV.

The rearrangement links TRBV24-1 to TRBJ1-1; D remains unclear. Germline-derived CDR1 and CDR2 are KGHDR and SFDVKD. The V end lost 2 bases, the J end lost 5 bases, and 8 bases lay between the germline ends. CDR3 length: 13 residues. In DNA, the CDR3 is TGTGCCACCAGTGATTCCCGGGAGACTGAAGCTTTCTTT. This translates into CATSDSRETEAFF.

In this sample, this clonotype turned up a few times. The DNA for the CDR3 is TGTGCCACCTTGGGGGAGGGTTCCTACAATGAGCAGTTCTTC. Translating gives CATLGEGSYNEQFF. This sequence joins TRBV12-3 or TRBV12-4 and TRBJ2-1, with TRBD2 matching 7 bases. This CDR3 comprises 14 residues. V lost 10 bases, J lost 1 base, and 7 bases stayed unmatched.

CDR3: CASRPGTGDSYEQYF. CDR3 in DNA: TGTGCCAGCAGACCCGGGACAGGTGATTCCTACGAGCAGTACTTC. The genes are TRBV12-3 or TRBV12-4 and TRBJ2-7; 8 bases are shared with TRBD1. V trimming: 6 bases; J trimming: 1 base; junction bases outside the gene matches: 8. The CDR3 loop spans 15 amino acids.

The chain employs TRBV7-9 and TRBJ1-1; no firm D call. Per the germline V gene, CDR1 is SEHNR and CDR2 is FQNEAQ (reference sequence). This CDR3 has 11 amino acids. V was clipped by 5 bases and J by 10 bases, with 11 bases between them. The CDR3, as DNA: TGTGCCAGCAGCCCTAGTTTTGGAGCTTTCTTT. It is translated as CASSPSFGAFF.

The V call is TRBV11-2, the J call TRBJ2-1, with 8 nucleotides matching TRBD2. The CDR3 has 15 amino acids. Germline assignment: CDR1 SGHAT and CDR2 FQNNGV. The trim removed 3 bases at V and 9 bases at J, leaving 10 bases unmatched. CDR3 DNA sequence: TGTGCCAGCAGCTTTACGGGGGGGAGAACTACTGAGCAGTTCTTC. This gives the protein CASSFTGGRTTEQFF.

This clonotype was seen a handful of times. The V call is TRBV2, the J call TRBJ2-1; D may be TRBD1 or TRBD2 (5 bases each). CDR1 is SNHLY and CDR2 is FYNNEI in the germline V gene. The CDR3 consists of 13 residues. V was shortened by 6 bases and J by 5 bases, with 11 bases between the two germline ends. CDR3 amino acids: CASRLGRDNEQFF. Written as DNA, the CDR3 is TGTGCCAGCAGACTGGGACGGGACAATGAGCAGTTCTTC.

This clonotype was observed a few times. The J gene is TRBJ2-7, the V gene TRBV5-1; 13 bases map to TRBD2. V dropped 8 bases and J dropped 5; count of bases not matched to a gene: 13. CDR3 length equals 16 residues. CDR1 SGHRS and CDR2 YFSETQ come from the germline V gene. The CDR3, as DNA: TGCGCCAGTACTAGCGGGGGGGCGATTGGTGTGGACGAGCAGTACTTC. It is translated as CASTSGGAIGVDEQYF.

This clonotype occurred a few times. CDR3 amino acids: CASKGTTYNEQFF. The CDR3 DNA is TGTGCCAGCAAAGGGACTACATACAATGAGCAGTTCTTC. The chain uses TRBV2 and TRBJ2-1, with 7 nucleotides matching TRBD2. V lost 7 bases, J lost 4 bases, and 4 bases stayed unmatched. CDR3 length: 13 residues. Germline V gene sequence: CDR1 SNHLY, CDR2 FYNNEI.